Listed below are T cell receptor beta chains from one sample, sequenced in a study of blood T cell repertoires in COVID-19. The method was immunoSEQ multiplex PCR; TCRdb's version includes in-frame clones alone and lacks a portion of them. The data show about 22,000 clones, more than 90% seen once. The sample comprised peripheral blood. The receptor source for this set is a woman in her sixties or seventies with active COVID-19. Each CDR3 is given without its conserved first and last residue.

j_gene: TRBJ2-1; v_gene: TRBV15; CDR3aa: ATGREYNEQF
j_gene: TRBJ2-7; v_gene: TRBV5-4; CDR3aa: ASSLNLGHEQY
j_gene: TRBJ1-1; v_gene: TRBV2; CDR3aa: ASSAGDTEAF
j_gene: TRBJ2-7; v_gene: TRBV18; CDR3aa: ASSPGVQEGQY
j_gene: TRBJ1-4; v_gene: TRBV28; CDR3aa: ASSFWTGGEKLF
j_gene: TRBJ2-1; v_gene: TRBV28; CDR3aa: ASSQYNEQF
j_gene: TRBJ2-1; v_gene: TRBV10-3; CDR3aa: AISWGQVYNEQF
j_gene: TRBJ2-1; v_gene: TRBV11-2; CDR3aa: ASSLLAFTYNEQF
j_gene: TRBJ2-7; v_gene: TRBV4-1; CDR3aa: ASSQDLRQGFHEQY
j_gene: TRBJ2-1; v_gene: TRBV7-9; CDR3aa: ASSLTTSGRASYEQF
j_gene: TRBJ1-2; v_gene: TRBV6-2/TRBV6-3; CDR3aa: ASSGQGYGYT
j_gene: TRBJ2-3; v_gene: TRBV4-3; CDR3aa: ASSQDVTDSLTDTQY
j_gene: TRBJ1-5; v_gene: TRBV6-5; CDR3aa: ASSQRAHQPQH
j_gene: TRBJ2-7; v_gene: TRBV28; CDR3aa: ASSFQWAANEQY
j_gene: TRBJ2-7; v_gene: TRBV2; CDR3aa: ASTDTGGVGEQY
j_gene: TRBJ1-5; v_gene: TRBV21-1; CDR3aa: ASSEKVRTGDSNQPQH
j_gene: TRBJ2-3; v_gene: TRBV9; CDR3aa: ASSLQGDTQY
j_gene: TRBJ1-2; v_gene: TRBV4-3; CDR3aa: ASSLRAGDLYGYT
j_gene: TRBJ2-7; v_gene: TRBV6-5; CDR3aa: ASSDRDRNEQY
j_gene: TRBJ2-5; v_gene: TRBV25-1; CDR3aa: ASSELYSGRGETQY
j_gene: TRBJ2-7; v_gene: TRBV11-2; CDR3aa: ASSLEGLLSYEQY
j_gene: TRBJ2-7; v_gene: TRBV28; CDR3aa: ASTDAGEQY
j_gene: TRBJ1-5; v_gene: TRBV3-1/TRBV3-2; CDR3aa: ASSQAGDVNQPQH
j_gene: TRBJ1-1; v_gene: TRBV7-2; CDR3aa: ASSLAGAGATEAF
j_gene: TRBJ2-7; v_gene: TRBV10-3; CDR3aa: AAGTARYEQY
j_gene: TRBJ2-1; v_gene: TRBV4-1; CDR3aa: ASSQEVIGGGRPKQF
j_gene: TRBJ1-6; v_gene: TRBV27; CDR3aa: ASSQDSYNSPLH
j_gene: TRBJ2-3; v_gene: TRBV6-2/TRBV6-3; CDR3aa: ASSWIGLTAGEGDTQY
j_gene: TRBJ2-2; v_gene: TRBV7-8; CDR3aa: ATGGRAGTGFTGELF
j_gene: TRBJ2-3; v_gene: TRBV5-4; CDR3aa: ASNPPGAGGVQY